The clone carrying this T cell receptor (beta chain) was found many times. Its antigen is not identified. Individual cDNA molecules had unique molecular identifiers attached to them by the library. Original data processing: With a range of roughly 20,000 to 690,600, the median per sample was roughly 97,000 TCRs. MiXCR was run by TCRdb on the RACE reads, yielding one entry per CDR3 protein. For this entry, the V and J calls and clone size follow TCRdb and not the study's own pipeline. This table holds around 45,000 distinct CDR3 sequences, 3% to 4.5% found once. The data originate from a study of human T cells and chemical hapten exposure. Study as a whole: Mainly, slight library volume differences in the pool made TCR yields vary.

Regarding time point: healthy volunteer bleed at 6 weeks. Before extraction, the whole blood was not fractionated, and total RNA was taken from it. Study-level findings and limits: No shift was seen in TCRs above 1 in 1000 frequency with DPC sensitization.

The germline V gene has CDR1 MGHRA and CDR2 YSYEKL. The ends lost 5 bases at V and 6 bases at J; junction bases unmatched: 11. This CDR3 is built from 18 residues. The V and J genes are TRBV4-1 and TRBJ2-3; TRBD2 matches at 16 bases. The sequencing input was whole blood. The source of this sequence is a human donor in good health. Some clones in this sample may be carry-over from other donors' samples. Here the CDR3 DNA reads TGCGCCAGCAGCGGGCCGGGACTAGCGGGAGGGCCAGACGATACGCAGTATTTT. It translates to CASSGPGLAGGPDDTQYF.